These 21 T cell receptor beta chains were all obtained from the same sample, sequenced in a study of cytomegalovirus exposure and HLA in healthy donors. This table comes from immunoSEQ multiplex PCR, and its TCRdb copy is limited to in-frame clones, with some not included. The sample records fewer than 200,000 clones, roughly 86% being singletons. Sample: PBMCs. The origin of the receptors is a man between 18 and 35 years old in good health and CMV-seropositive.

The J gene is TRBJ1-1, the V gene TRBV7-9; 7 bases agree with TRBD1. This CDR3 region has 17 residues. After removal of 1 base from V and 11 bases from J, the junction contained 19 bases not matched to a gene. Germline V gene data show CDR1 as SEHNR and CDR2 as FQNEAQ (reference sequence). The CDR3 region has the DNA TGTGCCAGCAGCTTAGACCAGATCAGGGGGTCGGATGCGGGTGCTTTCTTT. Translated: CASSLDQIRGSDAGAFF.

The chain recombines TRBV18 with TRBJ2-7; 7 bases fit TRBD1. The CDR3 totals 14 residues. The trim removed 3 bases at V and 7 bases at J, leaving 9 bases unmatched. CDR1 is KGHSH, CDR2 LQKENI, per germline. In DNA, the CDR3 is TGTGCCAGCTCACCCGGGACAGCCGCCTCGGAGCAGTACTTC. Translated, it gives CASSPGTAASEQYF.

This CDR3 is CSVDGTGGDEQYF. The CDR3, as DNA: TGCAGCGTTGATGGGACAGGGGGCGACGAGCAGTACTTC. The chain has TRBV29-1 and TRBJ2-7, with TRBD1 matching 12 bases. V trimming: 3 bases; J trimming: 5 bases; junction bases outside the gene matches: 2. The CDR3 has 13 amino acids. The V gene's germline CDR1 is SQVTM and CDR2 ANQGSEA.

The chain employs TRBV7-6 and TRBJ2-1; 11 nucleotides agree with TRBD1. Germline loops: CDR1 SGHVS, CDR2 FNYEAQ. The CDR3 loop spans 16 amino acids. V was clipped by 5 bases and J by 6 bases; unmatched bases: 9. The CDR3 DNA sequence: TGTGCCAGCAGCGTATCTACCGGGACAGGGGGCAATGAGCAGTTCTTC. As protein: CASSVSTGTGGNEQFF.

The rearrangement uses TRBV4-2 and TRBJ1-1, with D perhaps TRBD1 (5 bases). The CDR3 is 16 residues long. Germline V gene data show CDR1 as LGHNA and CDR2 as YNFKEQ. The V and J ends lost 3 bases and 2 bases respectively, with 16 bases between them. The CDR3 coding sequence is TGTGCCAGCAGCCAGATCAAGGGGATGGGAAACACTGAAGCTTTCTTT. Protein: CASSQIKGMGNTEAFF.

This rearrangement joins TRBV18 to TRBJ2-5, with D possibly TRBD2 on 6 matching bases. V was cut by 4 bases and J by 4 bases, with 10 bases left in between. CDR1 KGHSH and CDR2 LQKENI come from the germline V gene. This CDR3 comprises 13 residues. The CDR3 region has the DNA TGTGCCAGCTCACGTGTGGGGGGAGAGACCCAGTACTTC. It is translated as CASSRVGGETQYF.

The chain joins TRBV18 to TRBJ2-7, with 10 bases matching TRBD2. The V gene's germline CDR1 is KGHSH and CDR2 LQKENI. The CDR3 is 15 residues long. V lost 4 bases to trimming and J lost 4 bases; unmatched junction nucleotides: 7. The CDR3 region is CASSLRSGREYEQYF. Written as DNA, the CDR3 is TGTGCCAGCTCACTACGAAGCGGGAGGGAGTACGAGCAGTACTTC.

The CDR3 protein is CASSYTSGEVDTQYF. The CDR3 bases are TGTGCCAGCAGTTACACCTCGGGAGAGGTAGATACGCAGTATTTT. This chain links TRBV6-5 with TRBJ2-3, with D tentatively TRBD2 (6 bases). V lost 2 bases and J 5 bases, leaving 14 bases between the germline ends. CDR3 length equals 15 residues. The germline CDR1 and CDR2 sequences are MNHEY and SVGAGI.

The gene calls are TRBV9 and TRBJ2-3, with TRBD1 identical over 9 bases. V shed 4 bases and J 5 bases; nucleotides not matched to a gene: 5. The CDR3 extends over 14 amino acids. Germline V CDR1 and CDR2: SGDLS, YYNGEE. The CDR3 region is CASSSDRGGDTQYF. In DNA form, the CDR3 reads TGTGCCAGCAGCTCTGACAGGGGGGGAGATACGCAGTATTTT.

The V gene is TRBV18, the J gene TRBJ2-1; 7 bases are shared with TRBD1. This CDR3 has 12 residues. V gave up 5 bases and J gave up 13 bases; unmatched junction bases: 8. The germline gives CDR1 KGHSH, CDR2 LQKENI. The CDR3 nucleotides are TGTGCCAGCTCATTTGCCGGGACAGAACAGTTCTTC. Translated, it gives CASSFAGTEQFF. Using reference TRBV18 and TRBJ2-1 for the parts outside the CDR3, the full variable domain is NAGVMQNPRHLVRRRGQEARLRCSPMKGHSHVYWYRQLPEEGLKFMVYLQKENIIDESGMPKERFSAEFPKEGPSILRIQQVVRGDSAAYFCASSFAGTEQFFGPGTRLTVL.

The rearrangement joins TRBV7-2 to TRBJ1-2, with D possibly TRBD1 on 5 matching bases. Germline CDR1 is SGHTA and CDR2 is FQGNSA. V lost 1 base, J lost 4 bases, and 10 bases lay in between. The CDR3 consists of 14 residues. CDR3 nucleotide sequence: TGTGCCAGCAGCTTAGGCCGGACACCCTATGGCTACACCTTC. Translated, it gives CASSLGRTPYGYTF. The variable domain in full, with the rest retrieved from reference TRBV7-2 and TRBJ1-2, is GAGVSQSPSNKVTEKGKDVELRCDPISGHTALYWYRQSLGQGLEFLIYFQGNSAPDKSGLPSDRFSAERTGGSVSTLTIQRTQQEDSAVYLCASSLGRTPYGYTFGSGTRLTVV.

The chain uses TRBV4-2 and TRBJ2-5, with D perhaps matching TRBD2 (5 bases). CDR3 length: 13 residues. The ends were cut back, 1 base at V and 5 bases at J, with 8 bases in the middle. Germline CDR1 LGHNA, CDR2 YNFKEQ. The DNA for the CDR3 is TGTGCCAGCAGCCAAGCGGAGCGGGAGACCCAGTACTTC. Amino acid sequence: CASSQAERETQYF.

This rearrangement joins TRBV28 to TRBJ2-1; D is possibly TRBD2 (5 bases). The germline V gene encodes CDR1 MDHEN and CDR2 SYDVKM. The CDR3 contains 16 residues. V was cut by 3 bases and J by 0 bases, with 12 bases left in between. For the CDR3, the DNA is TGTGCCAGCAGTTTGGATTTTGGGAGCTCCTACAATGAGCAGTTCTTC. Translating gives CASSLDFGSSYNEQFF.

The rearrangement uses TRBV5-4 and TRBJ2-5; the D is unclear. Germline CDR1 is SGHNT and CDR2 is YYREEE (reference sequence). The V gene lost 4 bases and the J gene lost 5 bases, with 9 bases spanning the gap. The CDR3 loop spans 12 amino acids. The CDR3 here is CASSRSVETQYF. CDR3 DNA: TGTGCCAGCAGCCGCTCGGTTGAGACCCAGTACTTC.

V is TRBV5-1 and J is TRBJ1-4, with 12 bases aligning to TRBD1. The CDR3 consists of 14 residues. The germline gives CDR1 SGHRS, CDR2 YFSETQ. The junction had 3 bases not matched to a gene; V was cut back by 4 bases and J by 8 bases. CDR3 sequence reads: CASSTGTGGEKLFF. CDR3 sequence (DNA): TGCGCCAGCAGCACCGGGACAGGGGGCGAAAAACTGTTTTTT.

The V call is TRBV9, the J call TRBJ2-1; TRBD2 matches at 10 bases. The CDR3 is 15 amino acids. V was clipped by 7 bases and J by 7 bases; unmatched bases: 11. Germline CDR1 is SGDLS and CDR2 is YYNGEE. The CDR3 nucleotides are TGTGCCAGCGCCCCTAGCGGGAGAACTTATAATGAGCAGTTCTTC. The encoded protein is CASAPSGRTYNEQFF.

This clone is medium-sized (0.01 to 0.1%). The V call is TRBV4-2, the J call TRBJ2-1; 9 nucleotides align to TRBD1. The V segment lost 1 base and the J segment 7 bases; nucleotides outside the gene matches: 8. This CDR3 contains 16 residues. Looked up from germline, CDR1 is LGHNA and CDR2 is YNFKEQ. The CDR3 loop is CASSQGGRQGGNEQFF. In DNA, the CDR3 is TGTGCCAGCAGCCAAGGGGGGAGACAGGGGGGAAATGAGCAGTTCTTC.

The rearrangement links TRBV11-2 to TRBJ2-1; the match to TRBD1 covers 7 bases. Germline V gene data show CDR1 as SGHAT and CDR2 as FQNNGV. This CDR3 spans 15 amino acids. The V and J ends lost 5 bases and 2 bases, in that order; junction bases with no gene match: 6. This chain's CDR3 is CASSIRQGPYNEQFF. CDR3 coding DNA: TGTGCCAGCAGCATAAGACAGGGCCCCTACAATGAGCAGTTCTTC.

The chain links TRBV6-6 to TRBJ1-2; 9 bases align to TRBD1. V was clipped by 3 bases and J by 4 bases; unmatched bases: 3. The CDR3 has 14 amino acids. Germline V CDR1 and CDR2: MNHNY, SVGAGI (reference sequence). The CDR3 region is CASSYGTGSYGYTF. CDR3 sequence (DNA): TGTGCCAGCAGTTATGGGACAGGGAGCTATGGCTACACCTTC.

The chain combines TRBV4-1 with TRBJ1-5, with 12 positions matching TRBD1. The length of the CDR3 is 18 residues. Germline V gene lookup returns CDR1 MGHRA and CDR2 YSYEKL. After removal of 5 bases from V and 2 bases from J, the junction contained 10 bases not matched to a gene. CDR3 sequence: CASSFAGTGGRGNQPQHF. In nucleotides, the CDR3 is TGCGCCAGCAGCTTCGCCGGGACAGGGGGCCGAGGCAATCAGCCCCAGCATTTT.

The CDR3 DNA is TGTGCCAGCAGAACCACTGGTTACTACGAGCAGTACTTC. Amino acids: CASRTTGYYEQYF. The chain combines TRBV11-2 with TRBJ2-7; D uncertain. CDR1 is SGHAT, CDR2 FQNNGV, per germline. The V and J ends lost 6 bases and 3 bases respectively, with 12 bases between them. There are 13 residues in the CDR3.